This TCR beta chain was found in a study of T and B cells in COVID-19 patients. Overall study context: Peripheral blood came from COVID-19 patients with active infection or after recovery. Study outcomes and limitations: Patients with COVID-19 reportedly showed strongly skewed T cell receptor beta variable and joining gene usage. There were 2,000 to 3,000 TCR clusters exclusive to the recovered cohort, approximately 34 with low generation probability.

Blood genomic DNA input for TRB amplification was about 240-500 ng. Of note for this clonotype: No antigen is known for it.

Multiplex PCR with BIOMED2 TRB-A/B primer pools amplified TRB rearrangements. A single record per CDR3 protein comes from TCRdb applying MiXCR to the multiplex PCR reads. The repertoire has 15,000 to 20,000 distinct CDR3 sequences, roughly 36% of them found once; the top ten carry about 15%. The sequence was obtained from a human donor with active COVID-19. The material sequenced was blood.

CDR3 in amino acids: CATAGLGTGVWDEQFF. CDR3 coding DNA: TGTGCCACAGCTGGCCTCGGGACAGGGGTTTGGGATGAGCAGTTCTTC. The genes are TRBV6-5 and TRBJ2-1, with 10 bases identical to TRBD1. Looked up from germline, CDR1 is MNHEY and CDR2 is SVGAGI. The CDR3 is made up of 16 amino acids. The V gene end was trimmed by 10 bases and the J gene end by 8 bases; junction bases not matched to a gene: 17.